These 5 T cell receptor beta chains originate from one sample sequenced in a study of blood T cell repertoires in COVID-19. Libraries were prepared by immunoSEQ multiplex PCR; TCRdb keeps only in-frame clonotypes and omits some of them. The repertoire holds around 250,000 clones, with roughly 86% as singletons. Sequencing was done on a sample of peripheral blood. These receptors all stem from a woman in her seventies with active or convalescent COVID-19.

The chain employs TRBV19 and TRBJ1-1, with a tentative D call TRBD1 (5 bases). Germline V gene sequence: CDR1 LNHDA, CDR2 SQIVND (reference sequence). The CDR3 length is 13 residues. The V and J ends lost 7 bases and 3 bases respectively, with 12 bases between them. CDR3 nucleotide sequence: TGTGCCAGTACCCCTCGGGGGGACACTGAAGCTTTCTTT. Protein: CASTPRGDTEAFF.

The chain combines TRBV7-9 with TRBJ2-1; D is uncertain. Germline V gives CDR1 SEHNR, CDR2 FQNEAQ (reference sequence). V was pared by 2 bases and J by 6 bases, with 8 bases between. This CDR3 spans 13 amino acids. CDR3 sequence: CASSLIRGNEQFF. DNA for the CDR3: TGTGCCAGCAGCTTAATCAGAGGCAATGAGCAGTTCTTC.

This clone has a handful of counts. The V call is TRBV7-2, the J call TRBJ1-2; 8 bases agree with TRBD1. The CDR3 has 14 residues. V was pared by 5 bases and J by 8 bases, with 10 bases of the junction left unmatched. Germline V gene sequence: CDR1 SGHTA, CDR2 FQGNSA. CDR3 coding DNA: TGTGCCAGCAGCCCACGGGCAGGGGGCGAAGGCTACACCTTC. It yields the protein CASSPRAGGEGYTF.

The V call is TRBV19, the J call TRBJ1-5; 7 bases map to TRBD1. The CDR3 runs 15 residues. V lost 4 bases and J lost 4; bases outside the gene matches: 7. Looked up from germline, CDR1 is LNHDA and CDR2 is SQIVND (reference sequence). CDR3: CASSTRQGSNQPQHF. The CDR3 region has the DNA TGTGCCAGTAGTACACGACAGGGCTCAAATCAGCCCCAGCATTTT.

The chain recombines TRBV3-1 (or the pseudogene TRBV3-2) with TRBJ2-5; D unclear. The CDR3 loop spans 13 amino acids. The germline V gene has CDR1 LGHDT and CDR2 YNNKEL (reference sequence). V lost 1 base to trimming and J lost 5 bases, with 8 bases between them. The CDR3 is CASSQGNEETQYF. CDR3 nucleotide sequence: TGTGCCAGCAGCCAAGGAAACGAGGAGACCCAGTACTTC.